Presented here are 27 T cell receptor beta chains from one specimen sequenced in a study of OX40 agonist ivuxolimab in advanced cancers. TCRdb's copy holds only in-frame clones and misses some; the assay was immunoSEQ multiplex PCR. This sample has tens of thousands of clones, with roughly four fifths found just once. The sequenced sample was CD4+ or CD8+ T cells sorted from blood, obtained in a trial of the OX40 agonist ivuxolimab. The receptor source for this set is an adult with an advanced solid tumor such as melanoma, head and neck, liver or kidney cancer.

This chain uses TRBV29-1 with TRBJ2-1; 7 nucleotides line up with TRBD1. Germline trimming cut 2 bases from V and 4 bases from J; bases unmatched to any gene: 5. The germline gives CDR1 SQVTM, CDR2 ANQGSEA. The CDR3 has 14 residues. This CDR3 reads CSVEPQGKYNEQFF. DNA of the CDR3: TGCAGCGTTGAACCACAGGGGAAGTACAATGAGCAGTTCTTC.

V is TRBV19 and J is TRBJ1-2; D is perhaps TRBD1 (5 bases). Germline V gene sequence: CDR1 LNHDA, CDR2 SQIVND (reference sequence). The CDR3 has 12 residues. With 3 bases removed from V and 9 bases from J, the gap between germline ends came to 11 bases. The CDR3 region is CASSMVEGSYTF. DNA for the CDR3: TGTGCCAGTAGTATGGTCGAGGGGAGCTACACCTTC.

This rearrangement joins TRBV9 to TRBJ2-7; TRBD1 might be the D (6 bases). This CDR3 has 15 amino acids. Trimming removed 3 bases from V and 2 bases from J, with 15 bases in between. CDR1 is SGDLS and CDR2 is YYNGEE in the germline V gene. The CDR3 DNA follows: TGTGCCAGCAGCGCCCGCGACACAGGGACCTACGAGCAGTACTTC. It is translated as CASSARDTGTYEQYF.

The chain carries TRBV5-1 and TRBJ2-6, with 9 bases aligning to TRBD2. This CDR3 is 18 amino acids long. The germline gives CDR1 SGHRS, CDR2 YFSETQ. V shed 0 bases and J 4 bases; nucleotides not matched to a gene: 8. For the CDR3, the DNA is TGCGCCAGCAGCTTGGATTCTAGCGGGGTAGGAGGGGCCAACGTCCTGACTTTC. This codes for CASSLDSSGVGGANVLTF.

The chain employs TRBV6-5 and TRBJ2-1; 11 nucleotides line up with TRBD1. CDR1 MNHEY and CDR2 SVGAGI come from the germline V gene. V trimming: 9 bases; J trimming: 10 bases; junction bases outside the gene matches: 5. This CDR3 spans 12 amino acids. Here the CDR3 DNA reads TGTGCCAGTGGGACAGGGGGATTGGAGCAGTTCTTC. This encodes CASGTGGLEQFF.

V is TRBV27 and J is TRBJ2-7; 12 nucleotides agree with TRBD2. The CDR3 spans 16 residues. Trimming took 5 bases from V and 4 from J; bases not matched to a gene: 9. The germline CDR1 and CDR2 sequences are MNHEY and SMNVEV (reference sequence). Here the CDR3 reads CASSPDTSGGLYEQYF. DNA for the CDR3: TGTGCCAGCAGTCCCGATACTAGCGGGGGGCTGTACGAGCAGTACTTC.

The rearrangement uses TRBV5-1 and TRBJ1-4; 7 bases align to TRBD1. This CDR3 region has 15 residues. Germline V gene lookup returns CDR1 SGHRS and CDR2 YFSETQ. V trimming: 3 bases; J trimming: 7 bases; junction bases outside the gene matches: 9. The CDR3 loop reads CASSWNRGDIEKLFF. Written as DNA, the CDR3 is TGCGCCAGCAGCTGGAACAGGGGTGATATTGAAAAACTGTTTTTT. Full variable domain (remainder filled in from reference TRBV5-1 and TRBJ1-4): KAGVTQTPRYLIKTRGQQVTLSCSPISGHRSVSWYQQTPGQGLQFLFEYFSETQRNKGNFPGRFSGRQFSNSRSEMNVSTLELGDSALYLCASSWNRGDIEKLFFGSGTQLSVL.

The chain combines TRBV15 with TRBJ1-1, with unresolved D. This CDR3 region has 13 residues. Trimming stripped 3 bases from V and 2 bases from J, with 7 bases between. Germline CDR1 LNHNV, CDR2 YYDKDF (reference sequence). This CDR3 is CATSRPVNTEAFF. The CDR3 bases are TGTGCCACCAGCAGGCCAGTAAACACTGAAGCTTTCTTT.

CDR3 region: CASSSDTGTGNEQFF. The CDR3 DNA follows: TGTGCCAGCAGTTCCGATACCGGGACAGGTAATGAGCAGTTCTTC. This sequence joins TRBV13 and TRBJ2-1; 8 bases fit TRBD1. Per germline, CDR1 PRHDT and CDR2 FYEKMQ (reference sequence). The ends lost 6 bases at V and 7 bases at J; junction bases unmatched: 11. The CDR3 runs 15 residues.

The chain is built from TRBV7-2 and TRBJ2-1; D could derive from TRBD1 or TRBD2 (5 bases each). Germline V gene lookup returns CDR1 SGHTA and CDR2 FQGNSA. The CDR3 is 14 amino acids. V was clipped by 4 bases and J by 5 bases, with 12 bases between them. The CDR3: CASSSPSGHNEQFF. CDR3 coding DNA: TGTGCCAGCAGCTCCCCGTCGGGGCACAATGAGCAGTTCTTC. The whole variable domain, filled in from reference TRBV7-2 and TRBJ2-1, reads GAGVSQSPSNKVTEKGKDVELRCDPISGHTALYWYRQSLGQGLEFLIYFQGNSAPDKSGLPSDRFSAERTGGSVSTLTIQRTQQEDSAVYLCASSSPSGHNEQFFGPGTRLTVL.

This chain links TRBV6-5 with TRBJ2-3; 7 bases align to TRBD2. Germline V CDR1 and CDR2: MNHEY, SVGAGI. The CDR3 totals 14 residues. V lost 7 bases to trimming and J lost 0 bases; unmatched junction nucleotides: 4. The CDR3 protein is CASTGLSSTDTQYF. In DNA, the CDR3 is TGTGCCAGCACGGGACTATCTAGCACAGATACGCAGTATTTT.

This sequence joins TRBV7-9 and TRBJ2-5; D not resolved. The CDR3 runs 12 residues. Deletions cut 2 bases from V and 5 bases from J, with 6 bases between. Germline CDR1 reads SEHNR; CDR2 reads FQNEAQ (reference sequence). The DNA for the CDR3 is TGTGCCAGCAGCTTAACTCCGGAGACCCAGTACTTC. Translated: CASSLTPETQYF.

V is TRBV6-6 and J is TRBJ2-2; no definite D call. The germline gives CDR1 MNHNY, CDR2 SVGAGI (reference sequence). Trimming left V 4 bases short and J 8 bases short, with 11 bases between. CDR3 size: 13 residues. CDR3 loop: CASSWQVGGELFF. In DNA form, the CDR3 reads TGTGCCAGCAGTTGGCAGGTGGGGGGGGAGCTGTTTTTT.

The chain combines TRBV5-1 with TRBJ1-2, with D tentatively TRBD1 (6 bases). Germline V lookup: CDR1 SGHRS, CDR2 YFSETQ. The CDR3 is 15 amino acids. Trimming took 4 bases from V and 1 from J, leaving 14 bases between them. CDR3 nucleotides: TGCGCCAGCAGCCACGGACAGTTCCGTAACTATGGCTACACCTTC. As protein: CASSHGQFRNYGYTF.

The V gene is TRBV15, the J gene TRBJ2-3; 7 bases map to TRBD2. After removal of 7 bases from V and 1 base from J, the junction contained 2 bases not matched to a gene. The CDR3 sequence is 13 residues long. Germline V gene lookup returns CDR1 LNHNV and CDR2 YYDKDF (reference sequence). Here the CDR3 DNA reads TGTGCCACCAAGGCGGGAGGCACAGATACGCAGTATTTT. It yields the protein CATKAGGTDTQYF.

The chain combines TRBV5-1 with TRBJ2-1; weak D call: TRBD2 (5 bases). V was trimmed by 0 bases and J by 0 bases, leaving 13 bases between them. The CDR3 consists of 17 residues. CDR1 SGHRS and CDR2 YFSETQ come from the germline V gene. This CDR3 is CASSLVGGLSSYNEQFF. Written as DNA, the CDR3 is TGCGCCAGCAGCTTGGTTGGCGGGCTGAGCTCCTACAATGAGCAGTTCTTC.

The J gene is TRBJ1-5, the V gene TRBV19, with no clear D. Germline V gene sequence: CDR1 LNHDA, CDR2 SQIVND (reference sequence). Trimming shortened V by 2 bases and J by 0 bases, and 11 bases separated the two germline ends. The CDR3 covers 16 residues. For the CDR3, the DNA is TGTGCCAGTAGTATAAATGCACCTTATAGCAATCAGCCCCAGCATTTT. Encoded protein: CASSINAPYSNQPQHF.

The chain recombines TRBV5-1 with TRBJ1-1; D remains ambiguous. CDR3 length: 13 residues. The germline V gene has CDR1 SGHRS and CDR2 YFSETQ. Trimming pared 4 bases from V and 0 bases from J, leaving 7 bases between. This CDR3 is CASSEMMNTEAFF. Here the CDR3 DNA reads TGCGCCAGCAGCGAGATGATGAACACTGAAGCTTTCTTT. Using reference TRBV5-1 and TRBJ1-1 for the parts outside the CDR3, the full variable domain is KAGVTQTPRYLIKTRGQQVTLSCSPISGHRSVSWYQQTPGQGLQFLFEYFSETQRNKGNFPGRFSGRQFSNSRSEMNVSTLELGDSALYLCASSEMMNTEAFFGQGTRLTVV.

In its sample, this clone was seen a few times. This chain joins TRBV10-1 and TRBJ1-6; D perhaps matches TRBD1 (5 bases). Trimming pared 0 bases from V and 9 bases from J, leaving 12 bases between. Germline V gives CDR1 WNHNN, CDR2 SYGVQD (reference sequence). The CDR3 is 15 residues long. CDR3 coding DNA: TGCGCCAGCAGTGAGTCGGGGGGTTTGAGTTCACCCCTCCACTTT. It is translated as CASSESGGLSSPLHF.

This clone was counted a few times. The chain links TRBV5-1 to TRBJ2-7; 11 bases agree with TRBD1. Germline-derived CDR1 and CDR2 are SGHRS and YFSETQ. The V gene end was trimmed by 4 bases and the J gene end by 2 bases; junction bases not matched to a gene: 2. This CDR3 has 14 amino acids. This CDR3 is CASSQDRGPYEQYF. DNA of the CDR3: TGCGCCAGCAGCCAGGACAGGGGGCCCTACGAGCAGTACTTC.

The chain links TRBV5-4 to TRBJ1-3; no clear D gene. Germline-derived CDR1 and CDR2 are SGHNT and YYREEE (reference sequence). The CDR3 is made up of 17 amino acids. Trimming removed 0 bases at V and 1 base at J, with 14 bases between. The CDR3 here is CASSLGPTSGSGNTIYF. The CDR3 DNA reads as TGTGCCAGCAGCTTGGGGCCTACTTCGGGTTCTGGAAACACCATATATTTT.

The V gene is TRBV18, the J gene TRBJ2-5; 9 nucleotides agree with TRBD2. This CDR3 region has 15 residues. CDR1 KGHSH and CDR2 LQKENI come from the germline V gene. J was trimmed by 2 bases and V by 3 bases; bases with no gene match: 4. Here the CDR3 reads CASSPKRGDQETQYF. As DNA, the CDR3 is TGTGCCAGCTCACCCAAGCGGGGGGATCAAGAGACCCAGTACTTC.

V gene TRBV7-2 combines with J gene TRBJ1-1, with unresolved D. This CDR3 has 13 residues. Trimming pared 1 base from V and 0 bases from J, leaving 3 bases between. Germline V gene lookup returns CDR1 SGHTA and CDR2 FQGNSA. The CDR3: CASSLGMNTEAFF. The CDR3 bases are TGTGCCAGCAGCTTAGGGATGAACACTGAAGCTTTCTTT.

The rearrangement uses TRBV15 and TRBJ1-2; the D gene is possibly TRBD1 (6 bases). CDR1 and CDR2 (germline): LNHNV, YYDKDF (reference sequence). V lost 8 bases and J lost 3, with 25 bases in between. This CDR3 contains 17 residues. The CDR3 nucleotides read TGTGCCACCTCCCCAACCCAGGCACAGGGAATTCACTATGGCTACACCTTC. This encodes CATSPTQAQGIHYGYTF.

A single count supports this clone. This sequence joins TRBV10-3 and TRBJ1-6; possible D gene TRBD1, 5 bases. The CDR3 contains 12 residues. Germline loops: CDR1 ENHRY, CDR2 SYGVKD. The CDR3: CAAGAPNSPLHF. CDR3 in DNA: TGTGCGGCCGGGGCCCCTAATTCACCCCTCCACTTT.

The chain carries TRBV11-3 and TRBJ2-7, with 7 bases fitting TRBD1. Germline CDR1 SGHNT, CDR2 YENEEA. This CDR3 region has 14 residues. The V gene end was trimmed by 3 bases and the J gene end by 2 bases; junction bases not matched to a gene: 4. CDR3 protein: CASSFTGVAYEQYF. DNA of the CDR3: TGTGCCAGCAGCTTCACAGGGGTTGCCTACGAGCAGTACTTC. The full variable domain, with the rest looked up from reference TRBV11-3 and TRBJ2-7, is EAGVVQSPRYKIIEKKQPVAFWCNPISGHNTLYWYLQNLGQGPELLIRYENEEAVDDSQLPKDRFSAERLKGVDSTLKIQPAELGDSAVYLCASSFTGVAYEQYFGPGTRLTVT.

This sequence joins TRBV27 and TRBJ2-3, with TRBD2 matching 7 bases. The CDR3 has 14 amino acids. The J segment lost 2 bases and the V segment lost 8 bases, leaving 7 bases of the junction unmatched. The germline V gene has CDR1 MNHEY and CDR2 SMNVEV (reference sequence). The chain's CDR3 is CASGSRLATDTQYF. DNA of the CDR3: TGTGCCAGCGGATCTAGACTAGCCACAGATACGCAGTATTTT.